Given below is one TCR beta chain in context. Its specific antigen is unknown. No much larger clonotype is one base removed from it; base qualities were not supplied. These data come from a study of cytomegalovirus exposure and HLA in healthy donors (dated by TCRdb to about 2017). With respect to the entire study: A later analysis indicated that the 130 or so validation repertoires were generated on the platform also employed for the approximately 700 repertoires of the first cohort. The study aimed to test whether signatures of past pathogen exposure could be identified by cataloging public T cell receptors. High-throughput TCR immunosequencing, statistical association of individual TCRs with disease status, and machine learning were combined to predict cytomegalovirus infection status. Besides the first cohort of roughly 660 subjects, a separate validation cohort made up of over 100 different subjects was used.

Library construction relied on the immunoSEQ multiplex PCR assay. The published analysis was carried out like this. A statistical classification framework was built for diagnosing cytomegalovirus status from the catalog of TCR beta chain sequences. TCRdb's version of the immuneACCESS table is confined to in-frame rearrangements and falls short of the full clone set. An unresolved V gene accounts for under half of the shortfall where checked; the remainder is of unknown origin. That table gives V, J and clone size, and the DNA gave D and trimming. The sample has under 70,000 clones on record, about 89% of them singletons. The ten largest clones capture over 1.5% of the sample. The donors belonged to the validation cohort of about 120 subjects, which was separate from the roughly 670-subject first cohort. Study-wide findings and limitations: The validation cohort had no HLA typing available for a later analysis, so co-occurrence within that cohort was assessed over all 120 or so repertoires. In a later analysis, TCRs clustered in the first cohort were found to also tend to co-occur in the roughly 120 validation repertoires, with 94% of cluster scores above 0. According to the authors, the approach could potentially be generalized to other disease states and immunological phenotypes. In both the original and validation cohorts, the classifier was reported to diagnose cytomegalovirus status with high specificity and sensitivity. In vitro tests confirmed that three of the cytomegalovirus-associated TCR beta chains recognize cytomegalovirus antigens. While some public TCRs were present in many individuals, most TCR sequences turned up only very rarely across donors. The study gave a list of 150 to 200 TCR beta chains associated with cytomegalovirus.

Via the germline V gene, CDR1 is MNHNS and CDR2 SASEGT. The trim is 2 bases for V and 2 bases for J, with a gap of 12 bases between the germline ends. The CDR3 sequence holds 15 residues, the cysteine and phenylalanine included. Here the CDR3 DNA is all that survives: 45 bases in frame from base 1. The rearranged segments are TRBV6-1 and TRBJ1-2, and possibly TRBD1, on 6 matching bases. Sequencing was performed on PBMCs. This TCR was recovered from a woman between 18 and 29 years old in good health and CMV-seronegative. The DNA sequence is as follows: TGTGCCAGCAGTGAAAAAGGGGGGGCCAACTATGGCTACACCTTC. This yields the protein CASSEKGGANYGYTF.